Shown below are 28 T cell receptor beta chains from a single sample sequenced in a study of blood T cell repertoires in COVID-19. TCRdb's copy holds only in-frame clones and misses some; the assay was immunoSEQ multiplex PCR. The table lists approximately 300,000 clones, around 88% of them singletons. The sequencing input was peripheral blood. Source of these receptors: a woman between 45 and 60 years old with acute or convalescent COVID-19.

This clone was seen a single time. The V gene is TRBV27, the J gene TRBJ1-5; TRBD1 is a possible D gene (5 bases). The CDR3 contains 14 residues. The V gene lost 2 bases and the J gene lost 2 bases, with 7 bases spanning the gap. Germline V gives CDR1 MNHEY, CDR2 SMNVEV (reference sequence). The CDR3 nucleotides read TGTGCCAGCAGTTTACAAGGGGGCAATCAGCCCCAGCATTTT. Amino acids: CASSLQGGNQPQHF.

The chain combines TRBV2 with TRBJ1-5; tentatively, D is TRBD1 (5 bases). The CDR3 extends over 15 amino acids. Per germline, CDR1 SNHLY and CDR2 FYNNEI. Trimming pared 5 bases from V and 0 bases from J, leaving 11 bases between. For the CDR3, the DNA is TGTGCCAGCAGTCGGGACTCACTTAGCAATCAGCCCCAGCATTTT. Translating it yields CASSRDSLSNQPQHF.

The chain joins TRBV5-1 to TRBJ1-4; perhaps TRBD1 as D (6 bases). The CDR3 loop spans 14 amino acids. Germline CDR1 and CDR2: SGHRS and YFSETQ. The V end was cut by 3 bases, the J end by 4 bases, with 10 bases between. CDR3 nucleotide sequence: TGCGCCAGCAGCTCCGGGGGGCTTAATGAAAAACTGTTTTTT. Amino acids: CASSSGGLNEKLFF.

The chain is built from TRBV7-6 and TRBJ1-2; D call uncertain. The CDR3 length is 15 residues. V gave up 5 bases and J gave up 7 bases, with 20 bases separating them. Germline CDR1 reads SGHVS; CDR2 reads FNYEAQ. The CDR3 DNA reads TGTGCCAGCAGCACCCGACCGGAATATAGCGGTGGCTACACCTTC. It yields the protein CASSTRPEYSGGYTF.

CDR3 in amino acids: CATMDRGLNTEAFF. The CDR3 DNA sequence: TGTGCCACCATGGACAGGGGCTTGAACACTGAAGCTTTCTTT. The V and J genes are TRBV6-5 and TRBJ1-1, with 9 nucleotides matching TRBD1. The V gene end was trimmed by 10 bases and the J gene end by 0 bases; junction bases not matched to a gene: 6. The CDR3 loop spans 14 amino acids. The germline CDR1 and CDR2 sequences are MNHEY and SVGAGI.

J is TRBJ1-6 and V is TRBV3-1 (or the pseudogene TRBV3-2); 8 bases line up with TRBD1. V was clipped by 0 bases and J by 10 bases; unmatched bases: 17. CDR1 is LGHDT, CDR2 YNNKEL, per germline (reference sequence). This CDR3 has 19 amino acids. In nucleotides, the CDR3 is TGTGCCAGCAGCCAAGAGGCGAACGGTGCCAGGGGGCGGAGGTCACCCCTCCACTTT. It specifies CASSQEANGARGRRSPLHF.

The chain links TRBV3-1 (or the pseudogene TRBV3-2) to TRBJ2-1, with 9 nucleotides matching TRBD2. Per germline, CDR1 LGHDT and CDR2 YNNKEL (reference sequence). This CDR3 spans 16 amino acids. With V trimmed by 1 base and J by 8 bases, 9 bases remained unmatched. CDR3 protein: CASSQGDSGSSDEQFF. CDR3 nucleotide sequence: TGTGCCAGCAGCCAAGGAGATAGCGGGAGTAGCGATGAGCAGTTCTTC.

The chain couples TRBV27 to TRBJ1-2; tentative D call: TRBD1 (5 bases). The CDR3 totals 15 residues. The V end was cut by 4 bases, the J end by 8 bases, with 20 bases between. Germline lookup yields CDR1 MNHEY and CDR2 SMNVEV (reference sequence). The DNA for the CDR3 is TGTGCCAGCAGTTCCCCTTCCGCAGGGTTTTACGGCTACACCTTC. Residues: CASSSPSAGFYGYTF.

The chain carries TRBV18 and TRBJ2-7; 7 nucleotides align to TRBD1. Unmatched junction bases numbered 7, after V lost 5 bases and J lost 0 bases. The germline gives CDR1 KGHSH, CDR2 LQKENI. CDR3 size: 15 residues. The CDR3 region has the DNA TGTGCCAGCTCAGCAGGGGGTGCGAGCTCCTACGAGCAGTACTTC. Protein: CASSAGGASSYEQYF.

This clone appeared a single time. J is TRBJ1-3 and V is TRBV9; TRBD1 matches at 8 bases. J was trimmed by 4 bases and V by 4 bases; bases with no gene match: 13. This CDR3 spans 17 amino acids. Germline CDR1 and CDR2: SGDLS and YYNGEE. In DNA, the CDR3 is TGTGCCAGCAGCTTGAGCCCCCCGGGGACAGGAGGAAACACCATATATTTT. It translates to CASSLSPPGTGGNTIYF.

This clone came up once. The chain is built from TRBV24-1 and TRBJ2-3; a possible D gene is TRBD1 (6 bases). The germline V and J ends were trimmed by 9 bases and 4 bases, with 13 bases remaining between them. The CDR3 has 13 amino acids. Germline V gene data show CDR1 as KGHDR and CDR2 as SFDVKD. The CDR3 sequence: CATRGQIADTQYF. For the CDR3, the DNA is TGTGCCACCCGTGGACAGATAGCAGATACGCAGTATTTT.

The V call is TRBV7-2, the J call TRBJ2-2, with 8 bases fitting TRBD2. CDR1 is SGHTA and CDR2 is FQGNSA in the germline V gene. V gave up 5 bases and J gave up 0 bases; unmatched junction bases: 2. This CDR3 comprises 15 residues. The CDR3 loop reads CASSLSGANTGELFF. The CDR3 DNA is TGTGCCAGCAGCCTTAGCGGGGCGAACACCGGGGAGCTGTTTTTT.

The J gene is TRBJ1-2, the V gene TRBV30; no clear D gene. The CDR3 spans 12 residues. CDR1 is GTSNPN, CDR2 SVGIG, per germline (reference sequence). The V end lost 2 bases, the J end lost 8 bases, and 12 bases lay between the germline ends. The CDR3 sequence is CAWSSWALGYTF. The CDR3 DNA is TGTGCCTGGAGTTCATGGGCCCTGGGCTACACCTTC.

The chain carries TRBV7-2 and TRBJ2-5; D may be TRBD2 (6 bases). The CDR3 sequence is 15 residues long. Trimming left V 6 bases short and J 2 bases short, with 16 bases between. Germline CDR1 SGHTA, CDR2 FQGNSA. In DNA, the CDR3 is TGTGCCAGCAGGTTTAGATATAGCGGACAAGAGACCCAGTACTTC. Its protein is CASRFRYSGQETQYF.

Only one count was recorded for this clone. This rearrangement joins TRBV18 to TRBJ2-5; 8 bases align to TRBD1. From germline, CDR1 is KGHSH and CDR2 LQKENI. The CDR3 is made up of 14 amino acids. V dropped 3 bases and J dropped 5; count of bases not matched to a gene: 5. The DNA for the CDR3 is TGTGCCAGCTCACCGGACAGGGTTCTCGAGACCCAGTACTTC. Protein product: CASSPDRVLETQYF.

The chain is built from TRBV7-6 and TRBJ2-2; tentatively, D is TRBD1 (6 bases). Trimming left V 0 bases short and J 4 bases short, with 9 bases between. Germline lookup yields CDR1 SGHVS and CDR2 FNYEAQ. The CDR3 is made up of 15 amino acids. The chain's CDR3 is CASSLARGVTGELFF. Written as DNA, the CDR3 is TGTGCCAGCAGCTTAGCCAGGGGTGTCACCGGGGAGCTGTTTTTT.

The chain couples TRBV27 to TRBJ2-1; the match to TRBD1 covers 8 bases. CDR1 is MNHEY and CDR2 is SMNVEV in the germline V gene (reference sequence). The V and J ends lost 3 bases and 7 bases, in that order; junction bases with no gene match: 5. This CDR3 spans 14 amino acids. The CDR3 bases are TGTGCCAGCAGTTTGGACAGGGAAAGGAATGAGCAGTTCTTC. It codes for CASSLDRERNEQFF.

The chain combines TRBV25-1 with TRBJ2-1, with TRBD2 matching over 11 bases. The CDR3 consists of 16 residues. V was pared by 6 bases and J by 6 bases, with 10 bases of the junction left unmatched. Germline V lookup: CDR1 MGHDK, CDR2 SYGVNS. CDR3 in amino acids: CASSPLMGLAANEQFF. The CDR3 DNA reads TGTGCCAGCAGCCCCTTGATGGGACTAGCGGCCAATGAGCAGTTCTTC.

This clone appeared a few times. The genes are TRBV18 and TRBJ1-6; D unclear. The length of the CDR3 is 18 residues. Trimming cost V 5 bases and J 3 bases, with 20 bases left between them. Germline assignment: CDR1 KGHSH and CDR2 LQKENI. The CDR3 nucleotides are TGTGCCAGCTCAAGACCGAAAGAGGGTGGTATCTATAATTCACCCCTCCACTTT. Protein: CASSRPKEGGIYNSPLHF.

V is TRBV7-2 and J is TRBJ2-5; D is unclear. Germline CDR1 and CDR2: SGHTA and FQGNSA. Deletions cut 3 bases from V and 4 bases from J, with 12 bases between. The CDR3 sequence is 14 residues long. The CDR3 sequence: CASSFSGASETQYF. The CDR3 nucleotides read TGTGCCAGCAGCTTCTCCGGTGCCTCAGAGACCCAGTACTTC. The full variable domain, rest sourced from reference TRBV7-2 and TRBJ2-5, is GAGVSQSPSNKVTEKGKDVELRCDPISGHTALYWYRQSLGQGLEFLIYFQGNSAPDKSGLPSDRFSAERTGGSVSTLTIQRTQQEDSAVYLCASSFSGASETQYFGPGTRLLVL.

V and J are TRBV2 and TRBJ2-2; 12 bases align to TRBD1. CDR3 length equals 16 residues. CDR1 and CDR2 from the germline V gene are SNHLY and FYNNEI. With 2 bases clipped from V and 5 bases from J, the junction kept 3 bases outside the gene matches. The CDR3 DNA reads as TGTGCCAGCAGTGAACGGGGACAGGGGGCGACCGGGGAGCTGTTTTTT. Its protein is CASSERGQGATGELFF.

The V call is TRBV6-5, the J call TRBJ1-1; no reliable D call. Trimming cost V 5 bases and J 1 base, with 8 bases left between them. The CDR3 runs 13 residues. The germline V gene encodes CDR1 MNHEY and CDR2 SVGAGI. Written as DNA, the CDR3 is TGTGCCAGCAGTAGTACCAGGAACACTGAAGCTTTCTTT. Its translation is CASSSTRNTEAFF.

The chain employs TRBV7-2 and TRBJ1-4; D is unclear. There are 15 residues in the CDR3. The germline V gene encodes CDR1 SGHTA and CDR2 FQGNSA. V lost 5 bases, J lost 4 bases, and 14 bases lay in between. CDR3 nucleotides: TGTGCCAGCAGCCCCTTCGGTCACGGTAATGAAAAACTGTTTTTT. Amino acids: CASSPFGHGNEKLFF.

V gene TRBV10-3 combines with J gene TRBJ2-1, with 8 bases that match TRBD2. Germline CDR1 and CDR2: ENHRY and SYGVKD. The trim removed 10 bases at V and 6 bases at J, leaving 14 bases unmatched. This CDR3 contains 15 residues. In DNA, the CDR3 is TGTGCCACTTGGCCCTCCTTAGCGGGGAGCAATGAGCAGTTCTTC. This translates into CATWPSLAGSNEQFF.

The chain joins TRBV19 to TRBJ1-2; D unresolved. Germline V lookup: CDR1 LNHDA, CDR2 SQIVND (reference sequence). Trimming took 7 bases from V and 3 from J, leaving 15 bases between them. This CDR3 contains 14 residues. The CDR3 nucleotides read TGTGCCAGTATAGAGAACGGGAAATACTATGGCTACACCTTC. It encodes CASIENGKYYGYTF.

The chain recombines TRBV7-3 with TRBJ2-2; TRBD1 matches 8 bases. CDR1 and CDR2 (germline): SGHTA, FQGTGA. The CDR3 is 15 amino acids. The trim removed 5 bases at V and 1 base at J, leaving 3 bases unmatched. The CDR3 DNA sequence: TGTGCCAGCAGCCCGGGACAGGTGAACACCGGGGAGCTGTTTTTT. Amino acid sequence: CASSPGQVNTGELFF.

This clone showed up just a few times. The chain joins TRBV6-6 to TRBJ2-7, with a possible D match to TRBD2 (5 bases). Trimming left V 5 bases short and J 1 base short, with 15 bases between. Looked up from germline, CDR1 is MNHNY and CDR2 is SVGAGI (reference sequence). The CDR3 contains 15 residues. Written as DNA, the CDR3 is TGTGCCAGCAGTCCCCTAATGGGAGTTTCCTACGAGCAGTACTTC. Protein: CASSPLMGVSYEQYF.

The V call is TRBV24-1, the J call TRBJ2-3, with 11 bases matching TRBD2. Germline V gene sequence: CDR1 KGHDR, CDR2 SFDVKD. Germline trimming cut 1 base from V and 9 bases from J; bases unmatched to any gene: 11. The CDR3 has 17 amino acids. DNA of the CDR3: TGTGCCACCAGTGATTTCTCTAGCGGGGGGCCTTCGGGCACGCAGTATTTT. Its translation is CATSDFSSGGPSGTQYF.